These 3 T cell receptor beta chains originate from one sample sequenced in a study of shared clonotypes between healthy human individuals. Some clones are missing from TCRdb's copy, which holds only in-frame ones; the method was immunoSEQ multiplex PCR. The data hold 2 million to 2.5 million clones, with 85% to 95% observed a single time. Sample: naive CD4+ T cells from PBMCs. Documented subset: CD45RA+ positively selected. All receptors derive from a man aged 18 to 29 in good health. Some clones in this sample may be carry-over from other donors' samples.

Comments on this clone: The sample carries other DNA sequences with the same CDR3. CDR3 loop: CASSRGAKNIQYF. CDR3 bases: TGTGCCAGCAGCAGGGGAGCCAAAAACATTCAGTACTTC. The rearrangement links TRBV19 to TRBJ2-4; D perhaps matches TRBD1 (6 bases). V lost 9 bases and J lost 0, with 9 bases in between. The CDR3 has 13 amino acids. Germline-derived CDR1 and CDR2 are LNHDA and SQIVND (reference sequence).

The CDR3 is CASTTPGRGNIQYF. Written as DNA, the CDR3 is TGTGCCAGTACGACGCCTGGGCGGGGAAACATTCAGTACTTC. V and J are TRBV6-1 and TRBJ2-4; possible D gene TRBD2, 6 bases. CDR3 length equals 14 residues. The V and J ends lost 9 bases and 6 bases respectively, with 18 bases between them. Germline assignment: CDR1 MNHNS and CDR2 SASEGT.

Concerning this clone: This CDR3 is also generated by other DNA sequences in the sample. The chain employs TRBV27 and TRBJ2-3; D is ambiguous. CDR3 length equals 12 residues. The V gene lost 5 bases and the J gene lost 2 bases, with 5 bases spanning the gap. Germline values: CDR1 MNHEY, CDR2 SMNVEV (reference sequence). CDR3 sequence reads: CASSPHTDTQYF. In DNA, the CDR3 is TGTGCCAGCAGTCCTCACACAGATACGCAGTATTTT.